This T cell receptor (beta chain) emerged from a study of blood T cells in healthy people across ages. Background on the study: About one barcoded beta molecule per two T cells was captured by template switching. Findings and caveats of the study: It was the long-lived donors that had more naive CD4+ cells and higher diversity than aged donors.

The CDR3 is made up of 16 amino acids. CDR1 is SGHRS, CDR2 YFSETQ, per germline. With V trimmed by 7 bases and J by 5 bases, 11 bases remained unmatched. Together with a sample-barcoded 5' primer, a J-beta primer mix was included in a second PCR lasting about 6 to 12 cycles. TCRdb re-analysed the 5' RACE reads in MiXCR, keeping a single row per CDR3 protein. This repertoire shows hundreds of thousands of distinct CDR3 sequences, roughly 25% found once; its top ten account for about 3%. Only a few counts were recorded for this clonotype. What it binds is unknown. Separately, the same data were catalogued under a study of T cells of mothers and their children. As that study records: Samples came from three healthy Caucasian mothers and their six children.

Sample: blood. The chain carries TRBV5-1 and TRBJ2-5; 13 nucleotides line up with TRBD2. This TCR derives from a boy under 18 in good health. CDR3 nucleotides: TGCGCCAGCGTTCGCTCCGGGACTAGCGGGGATGAGACCCAGTACTTC. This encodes CASVRSGTSGDETQYF.